This T cell receptor beta chain was retrieved from a study of blood T cells in healthy people across ages. Study-wide points: The study found more naive CD4+ cells and higher diversity in long-lived than aged donors.

A J-beta primer mix and a sample-barcoded 5' primer were used in a second PCR of roughly 6 to 11 cycles. Every sample gave at least 3 million paired-end reads containing CDR3. MiXCR was run by TCRdb on the 5' RACE reads, yielding one entry per CDR3 protein. The sample has about 680,000 distinct CDR3 sequences, about 52% seen once; the top ten hold roughly a third. Regarding this clonotype: The target antigen is unknown.

Germline assignment: CDR1 LGHNA and CDR2 YNFKEQ. The V and J ends lost 2 bases and 0 bases, in that order; junction bases with no gene match: 11. This CDR3 comprises 19 residues. Sequenced: blood. The TCR was taken from a woman in her fifties or sixties in good health. The J gene is TRBJ2-2, the V gene TRBV4-2; TRBD2 matches 8 bases. The CDR3 DNA sequence: TGTGCCAGCAGCCAACCCTGGGGCTCGGGAGGGTCGAACACCGGGGAGCTGTTTTTT. Amino acid sequence: CASSQPWGSGGSNTGELFF.